A selection of T cell receptor beta chains follows, all from one sample in a study of immune evolution from preneoplasia to lung adenocarcinoma. Profiling relied on immunoSEQ multiplex PCR, and the TCRdb table lists in-frame clones only, not all of them. The sample consists of approximately 5,000 clones, about 68% of them appearing once. Sample: FFPE lung adenocarcinoma in situ tissue. The receptors were gathered from a person aged 55-80 years with lung adenocarcinoma. The CDR3 runs from the conserved cysteine through the conserved F or W. A D gene is named only where the DNA matches it firmly. Size is stated for part of the rows, as once, few or many counts, or as a class when the clone is expanded.

clone size	J gene	V gene	D gene	CDR3 protein	CDR3 DNA
NA	TRBJ2-5	TRBV6-1	NA	CASRTWLQETQYF	TGTGCCAGCAGGACCTGGTTACAAGAGACCCAGTACTTC
NA	TRBJ2-7	TRBV11-3	NA	CASSQGATEQYF	TGTGCCAGCAGCCAGGGCGCGACGGAGCAGTACTTC
NA	TRBJ1-1	TRBV7-2	NA	CASSLVSAPEAFF	TGTGCCAGCAGCTTAGTGTCAGCTCCTGAAGCTTTCTTT
NA	TRBJ1-1	TRBV29-1	TRBD1	CSVEDWQKGATEAFF	TGCAGCGTTGAAGATTGGCAGAAGGGGGCCACTGAAGCTTTCTTT
NA	TRBJ2-1	TRBV4-3	TRBD1	CASSQDIWGQGGNEQFF	TGCGCCAGCAGCCAAGATATTTGGGGACAGGGGGGCAATGAGCAGTTCTTC
NA	TRBJ2-2	TRBV5-1	TRBD2	CASSLAPAGGLNTGELFF	TGCGCCAGCAGCTTGGCACCAGCGGGGGGGCTCAACACCGGGGAGCTGTTTTTT
NA	TRBJ1-5	TRBV5-1	NA	CASSLAGNQPQHF	TGCGCCAGCAGCCTGGCGGGTAATCAGCCCCAGCATTTT
NA	TRBJ1-2	TRBV5-6	NA	CASSFGRPPDTF	TGTGCCAGCAGCTTCGGACGGCCACCCGACACCTTC
NA	TRBJ1-1	TRBV14	NA	CASSRRMASLLNTEAFF	TGTGCCAGCAGCCGTCGGATGGCAAGTCTATTGAACACTGAAGCTTTCTTT
NA	TRBJ1-3	TRBV7-2	NA	CASSRGGGGGGNTIYF	TGTGCCAGCAGCCGTGGCGGGGGTGGAGGTGGAAACACCATATATTTT
NA	TRBJ1-5	TRBV28	NA	CASSRGEVSNQPQHF	TGTGCCAGCTCTCGGGGGGAGGTGAGCAATCAGCCCCAGCATTTT
NA	TRBJ1-3	TRBV7-9	TRBD1	CASSRNPGQGRNTIYF	TGTGCCAGCAGCCGTAACCCGGGACAGGGAAGAAACACCATATATTTT
few	TRBJ1-2	TRBV4-2	TRBD1	CASSQDSNRGDGYTF	TGTGCCAGCAGCCAAGATAGTAACAGGGGGGACGGCTACACCTTC
large	TRBJ1-1	TRBV5-1	NA	CASSLAAGEWTEAFF	TGCGCCAGCAGCTTGGCGGCAGGGGAATGGACTGAAGCTTTCTTT
NA	TRBJ1-1	TRBV7-3	NA	CASSLSPAMNTEAFF	TGTGCCAGCAGCTTAAGTCCAGCAATGAACACTGAAGCTTTCTTT
NA	TRBJ2-7	TRBV28	NA	CASSPQGHEQYF	TGTGCCAGCAGTCCTCAGGGCCACGAGCAGTACTTC
medium-sized	TRBJ1-5	TRBV19	TRBD1	CASSSGTVRQPQHF	TGTGCCAGTAGTAGCGGGACAGTTCGACAGCCCCAGCATTTT
NA	TRBJ2-5	TRBV15	TRBD1	CATSNYTGGVETQYF	TGTGCCACCAGCAACTATACAGGGGGCGTAGAGACCCAGTACTTC
once	TRBJ1-2	TRBV5-3	NA	CASTGGFLNYGYTF	TGTGCCAGCACCGGGGGTTTTTTAAACTATGGCTACACCTTC
NA	TRBJ2-3	TRBV11-2	NA	CASSLVGRRLRTDTQYF	TGTGCCAGCAGCTTAGTAGGGCGCCGACTTCGCACAGATACGCAGTATTTT
NA	TRBJ1-3	TRBV19	NA	CASSMPVLSGNTIYF	TGTGCCAGTAGTATGCCAGTCCTATCTGGAAACACCATATATTTT
NA	TRBJ1-2	TRBV19	NA	CASSISTALVYYGYTF	TGTGCCAGTAGTATAAGCACAGCCCTCGTCTACTATGGCTACACCTTC
NA	TRBJ2-7	TRBV6-1	NA	CASRVQSAYEQYF	TGTGCCAGCAGAGTACAGTCCGCCTACGAGCAGTACTTC
NA	TRBJ2-2	TRBV6-4	TRBD1	CASVLTGSARDTGELFF	TGTGCCAGCGTCTTGACAGGGTCGGCAAGGGATACCGGGGAGCTGTTTTTT
NA	TRBJ1-6	TRBV28	NA	CASNQQGTDSPLHF	TGTGCCAGCAATCAACAGGGTACGGATTCACCCCTCCACTTT
NA	TRBJ2-1	TRBV6-5	TRBD1	CASSRSPGTGWEQFF	TGTGCCAGCAGTCGCAGTCCCGGGACAGGGTGGGAGCAGTTCTTC
NA	TRBJ1-4	TRBV18	TRBD1	CASSPGTGFEKLFF	TGTGCCAGCTCACCCGGGACAGGGTTTGAAAAACTGTTTTTT
NA	TRBJ2-1	TRBV29-1	TRBD1	CSVRGQGSNNEQFF	TGCAGCGTGCGGGGACAGGGGAGTAACAATGAGCAGTTCTTC
NA	TRBJ2-2	TRBV6-5	NA	CASSSPNTGELFF	TGTGCCAGCAGTTCCCCAAACACCGGGGAGCTGTTTTTT
NA	TRBJ1-1	TRBV6-4	NA	CASRAGTEAFF	TGTGCCAGCAGGGCTGGGACTGAAGCTTTCTTT
NA	TRBJ1-2	TRBV10-2	NA	CASSVPGVASYGYTF	TGCGCCAGCAGTGTACCGGGGGTGGCCTCCTATGGCTACACCTTC
NA	TRBJ2-3	TRBV2	NA	CASRNLKYTDTQYF	TGTGCCAGCAGGAACCTCAAATACACAGATACGCAGTATTTT
NA	TRBJ1-1	TRBV28	NA	CASSVYRDLSEAFF	TGTGCCAGCAGTGTCTACAGGGATCTCTCTGAAGCTTTCTTT
NA	TRBJ1-2	TRBV11-2	NA	CASSETGYGYTF	TGTGCCAGCAGCGAGACAGGATATGGCTACACCTTC
NA	TRBJ1-5	TRBV7-9	NA	CASSSRGNQPQHF	TGTGCCAGCAGCTCCAGGGGCAATCAGCCCCAGCATTTT
NA	TRBJ1-1	TRBV6-4	NA	CASSVEGGTEAFF	TGTGCCAGCAGTGTTGAGGGGGGCACTGAAGCTTTCTTT
medium-sized	TRBJ2-7	TRBV5-4	NA	CASSLGPSSYEQYF	TGTGCCAGCAGCTTGGGCCCGAGCTCCTACGAGCAGTACTTC
NA	TRBJ2-1	TRBV6-1	NA	CASSFDNEQFF	TGTGCCAGCAGCTTCGACAATGAGCAGTTCTTC
NA	TRBJ2-1	TRBV7-9	NA	CASSLVEQFF	TGTGCCAGCAGCTTAGTTGAGCAGTTCTTC
NA	TRBJ1-1	TRBV18	NA	CASSPRSGYEGTEAFF	TGTGCCAGCTCACCCAGGTCAGGGTATGAGGGCACTGAAGCTTTCTTT
NA	TRBJ2-7	TRBV28	TRBD2	CASSFGTIPDEQYF	TGTGCCAGCAGTTTTGGGACTATCCCTGACGAGCAGTACTTC
NA	TRBJ1-2	TRBV5-8	NA	CASPENYGYTF	TGTGCCAGCCCGGAGAACTATGGCTACACCTTC
NA	TRBJ2-7	TRBV6-6	NA	CASSHYATGSPEQYF	TGTGCCAGCAGTCATTACGCAACCGGCTCTCCGGAGCAGTACTTC
NA	TRBJ2-5	TRBV7-7	NA	CASSLGGGRHKETQYF	TGTGCTAGCAGCTTAGGGGGAGGGAGGCACAAGGAGACCCAGTACTTC
NA	TRBJ1-3	TRBV2	TRBD1	CASVGTGLPTIYF	TGTGCCAGCGTTGGGACAGGCCTTCCCACCATATATTTT
NA	TRBJ1-2	TRBV6-1	TRBD1	CASSALGTGNYGYTF	TGTGCCAGCAGTGCCTTAGGGACAGGCAACTATGGCTACACCTTC
medium-sized	TRBJ2-7	TRBV6-1	NA	CASSEGPASYEQYF	TGTGCCAGCAGTGAAGGGCCGGCTTCCTACGAGCAGTACTTC
NA	TRBJ2-7	TRBV21-1	NA	CASSNRVEGIPYEQYF	TGTGCCAGCAGCAATAGGGTTGAAGGAATCCCCTACGAGCAGTACTTC
NA	TRBJ2-5	TRBV5-1	NA	CASSSSSIGAPQTQYF	TGCGCCAGCAGCTCTTCGTCCATAGGGGCTCCTCAGACCCAGTACTTC
NA	TRBJ1-1	TRBV7-6	TRBD1	CASSYGQGGMNTEAFF	TGTGCCAGCAGCTACGGACAGGGAGGAATGAACACTGAAGCTTTCTTT
few	TRBJ1-1	TRBV13	NA	CASNYPGSPEAFF	TGTGCCAGCAACTACCCAGGGTCCCCTGAAGCTTTCTTT
NA	TRBJ2-5	TRBV7-2	NA	CASSLDRVRETQYF	TGTGCCAGCAGCTTAGATCGGGTCCGGGAGACCCAGTACTTC
NA	TRBJ2-7	TRBV5-8	NA	CASSSLAGHTKLPEYF	TGTGCCAGCAGCTCCCTCGCGGGGCATACCAAGTTACCGGAGTACTTC
NA	TRBJ1-2	TRBV7-2	NA	CASSFFTRQGRGYTF	TGTGCCAGCAGCTTTTTTACCCGGCAGGGAAGAGGCTACACCTTC
NA	TRBJ2-7	TRBV7-6	NA	CASSSLQGGYEQYF	TGTGCCAGCAGCTCCCTTCAGGGGGGTTACGAGCAGTACTTC